This T cell receptor beta chain was profiled in a study of identical twins. Notes on the study in general: The models gave estimates that fell short of the out-of-frame TCR alpha sharing seen in monozygotic twins. Conclusions were drawn cross-sectionally by statistical analysis, without following the same donors. Abundant beta clonotypes from cord blood had fewer insertions, unlike memory repertoires, which showed none.

Points on this clonotype: Antigen unknown.

V was shortened by 7 bases and J by 6 bases, with 16 bases between the two germline ends. CDR3 length: 13 residues. CDR1 and CDR2 (germline): MNHEY, SMNVEV (reference sequence). Unique molecular identifiers were present on the cDNA, and a universal primer site came from template switching. Using its own MiXCR run on the 5' RACE reads, TCRdb lists one record per CDR3 protein. The profile shows a few hundred thousand distinct CDR3 sequences, more than 9% of them singletons. A further study also used this sample, focusing on yellow fever vaccine responses in identical twins.

The rearrangement uses TRBV27 and TRBJ2-7, with D maybe TRBD1 (7 bases). Sequenced material: PBMCs. The TCR sequence derives from a woman younger than 30 in good health. CDR3 protein: CASKVGGGREQYF. CDR3 sequence (DNA): TGTGCCAGCAAGGTCGGAGGGGGCCGCGAGCAGTACTTC.